This passage covers 17 T cell receptor beta chains from one sample sequenced in a study of identical twins. TCRdb itself ran the 5' RACE reads through MiXCR, one entry per CDR3 protein. Of roughly 290,000 distinct CDR3 sequences listed, approximately 8.5% were seen once; the top ten hold 2.1%. The sample was also reused in another study, on yellow fever vaccine responses in identical twins.

The sequenced sample consisted of memory (CD45RO+) T cells sorted from blood. The source of these receptors is a woman aged 18-30 years in good health.

This clonotype has only a few counts. The chain has TRBV20-1 and TRBJ1-1; 8 bases map to TRBD1. CDR1 DFQATT and CDR2 SNEGSKA come from the germline V gene (reference sequence). The trim removed 7 bases at V and 5 bases at J, leaving 9 bases unmatched. The CDR3 runs to 13 residues. The CDR3 here is CSEVGQGATEAFF. The DNA for the CDR3 is TGCAGTGAGGTCGGGCAGGGGGCAACTGAAGCTTTCTTT.

The table lists this clonotype with many counts. The rearrangement joins TRBV4-1 to TRBJ1-1; 7 bases are a match to TRBD1. This CDR3 comprises 14 residues. V was pared by 9 bases and J by 0 bases, with 7 bases of the junction left unmatched. Germline CDR1 and CDR2: MGHRA and YSYEKL. CDR3 amino acids: CASLRTGLNTEAFF. CDR3 DNA sequence: TGCGCCAGTTTAAGGACAGGATTGAACACTGAAGCTTTCTTT.

This clonotype was picked up many times. The chain has TRBV5-1 and TRBJ1-2, with a weak D call TRBD1 (5 bases). Germline V gene data show CDR1 as SGHRS and CDR2 as YFSETQ. This CDR3 has 14 residues. Trimming left V 2 bases short and J 2 bases short, with 10 bases between. The CDR3 DNA reads as TGCGCCAGCAGCTTTGCGGGGGAGAACTATGGCTACACCTTC. Translation gives CASSFAGENYGYTF.

On this clonotype itself: The germline gene is not matched at one end of the junction; a read error may be the cause. The DNA for the CDR3 is TGCAGTGCGGGCAGGGGTGATTCACCCCTCCGCTTT. Protein product: CSAGRGDSPLRF. V is TRBV20-1 and J is TRBJ1-6; D may be TRBD1 (6 bases). This CDR3 contains 12 residues. Germline values: CDR1 DFQATT, CDR2 SNEGSKA (reference sequence).

Ten or more counts support this clonotype. This sequence joins TRBV6-1 and TRBJ2-7; the D gene is possibly TRBD1 (5 bases). The V gene's germline CDR1 is MNHNS and CDR2 SASEGT. V dropped 4 bases and J dropped 0 bases, with 10 bases sitting between them. CDR3 length: 14 residues. The chain's CDR3 is CASSVDISSYEQYF. CDR3 nucleotides: TGTGCCAGCAGTGTGGACATTAGCTCCTACGAGCAGTACTTC.

Ten or more counts support this clonotype. The rearrangement joins TRBV28 to TRBJ2-7, with D perhaps TRBD2 (5 bases). The V gene lost 3 bases and the J gene lost 6 bases, with 21 bases spanning the gap. This CDR3 has 16 residues. Germline lookup yields CDR1 MDHEN and CDR2 SYDVKM. CDR3 amino acids: CASSLRVGGLGREQYV. CDR3 DNA: TGTGCCAGCAGTTTGCGGGTCGGAGGATTGGGTCGCGAGCAGTACGTC.

This clonotype has ten or more counts. This sequence joins TRBV24-1 and TRBJ2-1; 14 nucleotides align to TRBD2. Germline V CDR1 and CDR2: KGHDR, SFDVKD. CDR3 length: 17 amino acids. Trimming removed 4 bases from V and 4 bases from J; junction bases left unmatched: 5. DNA of the CDR3: TGTGCCACCAGTGACCACGGGACTAGCGGGAGTTACAATGAGCAGTTCTTC. It translates to CATSDHGTSGSYNEQFF.

This clonotype was detected a few times. The chain employs TRBV12-3 or TRBV12-4 and TRBJ1-2; D perhaps matches TRBD1 (5 bases). Trimming cost V 3 bases and J 2 bases, with 16 bases left between them. This CDR3 has 16 residues. The CDR3 protein is CASSFRQGLGNYGYTF. The CDR3 DNA follows: TGTGCCAGCAGTTTCCGGCAGGGTTTGGGGAACTATGGCTACACCTTC.

At least ten counts were recorded for this clonotype. The chain uses TRBV6-1 and TRBJ2-2, with D uncertain. Germline V lookup: CDR1 MNHNS, CDR2 SASEGT. The V end lost 7 bases, the J end lost 5 bases, and 11 bases lay between the germline ends. CDR3 length: 13 residues. The chain's CDR3 is CASTSPRTGELFF. CDR3 bases: TGTGCCAGCACCTCCCCCAGGACCGGGGAGCTGTTTTTT.

The sample holds many counts of this clonotype. The chain carries TRBV7-8 and TRBJ2-5, with 8 bases aligning to TRBD1. Germline-derived CDR1 and CDR2 are SGHVS and FQNEAQ. With 1 base clipped from V and 5 bases from J, the junction kept 6 bases outside the gene matches. The CDR3 covers 15 residues. As DNA, the CDR3 is TGTGCCAGCAGCTTAGAGCAGGGGGCGGGTGAGACCCAGTACTTC. This encodes CASSLEQGAGETQYF.

The chain is built from TRBV3-1 and TRBJ2-7; D may match TRBD1 or TRBD2 (5 bases each). There are 13 residues in the CDR3. CDR1 and CDR2 from the germline V gene are LGHDT and YNNKEL (reference sequence). With 4 bases removed from V and 2 bases from J, the gap between germline ends came to 9 bases. The CDR3: CASSPGPTYEQYV. The CDR3 DNA reads as TGTGCCAGCAGCCCGGGACCAACCTACGAGCAGTACGTC.

The gene calls are TRBV7-8 and TRBJ1-2; D perhaps matches TRBD1 (5 bases). Trimming took 5 bases from V and 5 from J, leaving 21 bases between them. The CDR3 runs 16 residues. Germline V gene data show CDR1 as SGHVS and CDR2 as FQNEAQ. CDR3 loop: CASSPRMQGTDYGYTF. In nucleotides, the CDR3 is TGTGCCAGCAGCCCAAGAATGCAAGGGACGGATTATGGCTACACCTTC.

This clonotype was seen only a few times. The chain combines TRBV20-1 with TRBJ2-7, with TRBD2 matching 10 bases. Per the germline V gene, CDR1 is DFQATT and CDR2 is SNEGSKA (reference sequence). CDR3 length: 15 amino acids. With V trimmed by 1 base and J by 4 bases, 7 bases remained unmatched. The CDR3 reads CSARALAGERYEQYF. The CDR3 DNA reads as TGCAGTGCTAGAGCCCTAGCGGGAGAACGATACGAGCAGTACTTC.

The chain has TRBV25-1 and TRBJ2-3, with D hard to call. Trimming cost V 1 base and J 1 base, with 3 bases left between them. The CDR3 covers 13 residues. The germline gives CDR1 MGHDK, CDR2 SYGVNS. This CDR3 reads CASSEFGTDTQYF. The CDR3, as DNA: TGTGCCAGCAGTGAATTCGGCACAGATACGCAGTATTTT.

This clonotype showed up many times. The chain links TRBV4-1 to TRBJ2-2; 7 bases line up with TRBD2. The germline V gene encodes CDR1 MGHRA and CDR2 YSYEKL. The trim removed 0 bases at V and 8 bases at J, leaving 6 bases unmatched. This CDR3 has 15 residues. Here the CDR3 DNA reads TGCGCCAGCAGCCAAGATTACAGGCGGGGGGGGGAGCTGTTTTTT. As protein: CASSQDYRRGGELFF.

This clonotype was counted only a few times. This chain uses TRBV4-2 with TRBJ2-1, with D perhaps matching TRBD1 or TRBD2 (6 bases each). Germline V gene data show CDR1 as LGHNA and CDR2 as YNFKEQ. V was pared by 0 bases and J by 7 bases, with 13 bases between. CDR3 length: 15 residues. The chain's CDR3 is CASSQDRGGRNEQFF. CDR3 nucleotides: TGTGCCAGCAGCCAAGATCGAGGGGGGCGAAATGAGCAGTTCTTC.

In this sample, this clonotype turned up a few times. One junction end disagrees with the germline gene, perhaps due to a read error. The V gene is TRBV10-3, the J gene TRBJ1-1, with D perhaps matching TRBD1 (5 bases). CDR3 length equals 15 residues. Germline V lookup: CDR1 ENHRY, CDR2 SYGVKD. In nucleotides, the CDR3 is TGTGCCATCAGTGACCCAGGGATGATTTCCACTGAGGCTTTCTTT. Translating gives CAISDPGMISTEAFF.